Below are 26 T cell receptor beta chains sequenced from a single sample in a study of blood T cell repertoires in COVID-19. Profiled with immunoSEQ multiplex PCR; TCRdb holds only in-frame clones, not every one. The table lists under 80,000 clones, 80% to 95% of them singletons. The sample was peripheral blood. The receptors come from a human donor in a cohort sampled during active COVID-19.

This clone was found once. The V call is TRBV25-1, the J call TRBJ2-7, with a possible D match to TRBD1 (5 bases). Trimming removed 3 bases at V and 4 bases at J, with 13 bases between. Per germline, CDR1 MGHDK and CDR2 SYGVNS. The CDR3 covers 14 residues. In DNA form, the CDR3 reads TGTGCCAGCAGTGAGGAAGGGGTTCTATACGAGCAGTACTTC. This encodes CASSEEGVLYEQYF.

The CDR3 here is CASSQKREAGELFF. The CDR3 nucleotides read TGTGCCAGCTCACAGAAAAGAGAGGCCGGGGAGCTGTTTTTT. The genes are TRBV18 and TRBJ2-2; D is unclear. Trimming stripped 4 bases from V and 6 bases from J, with 12 bases between. The CDR3 loop spans 14 amino acids. Germline loops: CDR1 KGHSH, CDR2 LQKENI.

By sample fraction, this clone is medium-sized. The V call is TRBV11-2, the J call TRBJ2-7; 11 nucleotides line up with TRBD2. The CDR3 is 14 amino acids. Losses at the gene ends were 1 base for V and 10 bases for J; bases not matched to a gene: 6. The germline V gene encodes CDR1 SGHAT and CDR2 FQNNGV. This chain's CDR3 is CASSLGLAGGDQYF. The CDR3 nucleotides are TGTGCCAGCAGCTTAGGGCTAGCGGGGGGCGATCAGTACTTC.

The J gene is TRBJ1-1, the V gene TRBV11-2; no definite D call. Germline V gene sequence: CDR1 SGHAT, CDR2 FQNNGV. The CDR3 consists of 14 residues. Trimming left V 4 bases short and J 0 bases short, with 9 bases between. CDR3 residues: CASSSRGLNTEAFF. The CDR3, as DNA: TGTGCCAGCAGCTCACGAGGCTTGAACACTGAAGCTTTCTTT.

This chain uses TRBV2 with TRBJ2-2, with 7 bases matching TRBD1. CDR3 length equals 15 residues. Looked up from germline, CDR1 is SNHLY and CDR2 is FYNNEI. Trimming at V came to 6 bases and at J to 1 base, leaving 5 bases not matched to a gene. This CDR3 is CASRAGTVNTGELFF. CDR3 nucleotides: TGTGCCAGCAGGGCCGGGACAGTGAACACCGGGGAGCTGTTTTTT.

The chain joins TRBV7-2 to TRBJ2-3; 9 bases align to TRBD2. V lost 2 bases to trimming and J lost 2 bases; unmatched junction nucleotides: 2. Germline assignment: CDR1 SGHTA and CDR2 FQGNSA. The CDR3 spans 15 residues. CDR3 amino acids: CASSLLAGITDTQYF. CDR3 nucleotides: TGTGCCAGCAGCTTACTAGCGGGGATCACAGATACGCAGTATTTT.

The rearrangement uses TRBV19 and TRBJ2-3; D perhaps matches TRBD1 (6 bases). Looked up from germline, CDR1 is LNHDA and CDR2 is SQIVND (reference sequence). Trimming cost V 6 bases and J 6 bases, with 10 bases left between them. This CDR3 contains 12 residues. CDR3 region: CASSNRGDTQYF. The CDR3 DNA reads TGTGCCAGTAGCAATAGGGGGGATACGCAGTATTTT.

The chain couples TRBV6-1 to TRBJ2-3, with D maybe TRBD2 (6 bases). V was pared by 0 bases and J by 9 bases, with 10 bases between. Germline values: CDR1 MNHNS, CDR2 SASEGT. The CDR3 contains 13 residues. Written as DNA, the CDR3 is TGTGCCAGCAGTGAAGCGCTTGGAGGGACGCAGTATTTT. Translated: CASSEALGGTQYF.

This clone was picked up one time. The chain employs TRBV28 and TRBJ1-4; perhaps TRBD1 as D (5 bases). The CDR3 covers 13 residues. V lost 3 bases and J lost 8, with 10 bases in between. Germline loops: CDR1 MDHEN, CDR2 SYDVKM. The CDR3 loop reads CASSFPQVEKLFF. The CDR3 DNA reads as TGTGCCAGCAGTTTCCCACAGGTAGAAAAACTGTTTTTT. Full variable domain (outside the CDR3, taken from reference TRBV28 and TRBJ1-4): DVKVTQSSRYLVKRTGEKVFLECVQDMDHENMFWYRQDPGLGLRLIYFSYDVKMKEKGDIPEGYSVSREKKERFSLILESASTNQTSMYLCASSFPQVEKLFFGSGTQLSVL.

The chain has TRBV7-2 and TRBJ2-7; 7 positions match TRBD2. This CDR3 has 15 amino acids. CDR1 is SGHTA, CDR2 FQGNSA, per germline. V lost 1 base and J lost 3; bases outside the gene matches: 6. The CDR3 DNA is TGTGCCAGCAGCTTAGGAGTCGGGGGGTTCTACGAGCAGTACTTC. As protein: CASSLGVGGFYEQYF.

V is TRBV5-1 and J is TRBJ2-5; 9 bases agree with TRBD2. Germline assignment: CDR1 SGHRS and CDR2 YFSETQ. Trimming at V came to 0 bases and at J to 6 bases, leaving 6 bases not matched to a gene. The CDR3 is 15 amino acids. This CDR3 is CASSLVASGEQTQYF. The DNA of the CDR3 is TGCGCCAGCAGCTTGGTGGCTAGCGGGGAACAGACCCAGTACTTC.

The table lists this clone with a count of one. The rearrangement uses TRBV10-3 and TRBJ2-1; 9 bases agree with TRBD2. Germline CDR1 reads ENHRY; CDR2 reads SYGVKD. Trimming removed 1 base from V and 8 bases from J; junction bases left unmatched: 6. CDR3 length equals 15 residues. The CDR3 protein is CAISEFGGGADEQFF. The CDR3 nucleotides read TGTGCCATCAGTGAGTTTGGCGGGGGGGCCGATGAGCAGTTCTTC.

The genes are TRBV3-1 (or the pseudogene TRBV3-2) and TRBJ1-2, with 7 bases that match TRBD1. V trimming: 1 base; J trimming: 4 bases; junction bases outside the gene matches: 9. The CDR3 runs to 16 residues. CDR1 and CDR2 from the germline V gene are LGHDT and YNNKEL (reference sequence). In DNA form, the CDR3 reads TGTGCCAGCAGCCAAGGAGGGGACAGCTCATCCTATGGCTACACCTTC. Protein sequence: CASSQGGDSSSYGYTF.

The gene calls are TRBV6-5 and TRBJ1-2, with 7 bases matching TRBD1. This CDR3 contains 15 residues. Per the germline V gene, CDR1 is MNHEY and CDR2 is SVGAGI. V lost 5 bases, J lost 8 bases, and 14 bases stayed unmatched. This CDR3 reads CASSTGPGGYQGYTF. CDR3 in DNA: TGTGCCAGCAGTACAGGACCAGGGGGGTATCAGGGCTACACCTTC.

This clone was counted a single time. This chain joins TRBV5-5 and TRBJ1-6; tentative D call: TRBD1 (5 bases). V was pared by 4 bases and J by 0 bases, with 11 bases between. This CDR3 comprises 16 residues. Germline lookup yields CDR1 SGHKS and CDR2 YYEKEE (reference sequence). As DNA, the CDR3 is TGTGCCAGCAGCACAGGCCTGAGCTCCTATAATTCACCCCTCCACTTT. Translated, it gives CASSTGLSSYNSPLHF.

The chain carries TRBV9 and TRBJ2-2; 7 bases match TRBD1. The junction had 8 bases not matched to a gene; V was cut back by 5 bases and J by 1 base. Looked up from germline, CDR1 is SGDLS and CDR2 is YYNGEE. The CDR3 has 16 amino acids. CDR3 amino acids: CASSVTGTVNTGELFF. Here the CDR3 DNA reads TGTGCCAGCAGTGTTACCGGGACAGTGAACACCGGGGAGCTGTTTTTT.

J is TRBJ1-3 and V is TRBV6-5; D gene uncertain. Trimming removed 7 bases from V and 2 bases from J, with 6 bases in between. The CDR3 has 12 amino acids. Germline-derived CDR1 and CDR2 are MNHEY and SVGAGI. The CDR3 sequence is CASTGPGNTIYF. The CDR3 region has the DNA TGTGCCAGCACGGGTCCTGGAAACACCATATATTTT.

This chain uses TRBV2 with TRBJ1-2; tentative D call: TRBD1 (5 bases). This CDR3 has 14 amino acids. Germline V gene lookup returns CDR1 SNHLY and CDR2 FYNNEI. Trimming removed 8 bases from V and 8 bases from J, with 21 bases in between. The CDR3 protein is CASGGALFPWGYTF. Here the CDR3 DNA reads TGTGCCAGCGGCGGGGCGCTCTTTCCTTGGGGCTACACCTTC.

This chain connects TRBV7-8 to TRBJ1-5, with 7 bases matching TRBD1. The CDR3 extends over 15 amino acids. Germline loops: CDR1 SGHVS, CDR2 FQNEAQ. Germline trimming cut 5 bases from V and 5 bases from J; bases unmatched to any gene: 9. The CDR3 sequence: CASSKGQSIDQPQHF. For the CDR3, the DNA is TGTGCCAGCAGCAAGGGACAGTCGATCGATCAGCCCCAGCATTTT.

The CDR3 is CSVVAAGGELFF. CDR3 DNA sequence: TGCAGCGTTGTGGCTGCGGGAGGGGAGCTGTTTTTT. This chain joins TRBV29-1 and TRBJ2-2; tentative D call: TRBD2 (6 bases). The germline V gene encodes CDR1 SQVTM and CDR2 ANQGSEA. This CDR3 is 12 amino acids long. The V end lost 4 bases, the J end lost 8 bases, and 11 bases lay between the germline ends.

This sequence joins TRBV28 and TRBJ1-4; 10 nucleotides agree with TRBD1. Germline assignment: CDR1 MDHEN and CDR2 SYDVKM. V lost 6 bases to trimming and J lost 8 bases; unmatched junction nucleotides: 6. The CDR3 loop spans 14 amino acids. The CDR3 DNA reads TGTGCCAGCAGACCCGGACAGGGGGTCGAAAAACTGTTTTTT. It specifies CASRPGQGVEKLFF.

The chain is built from TRBV18 and TRBJ1-5; D remains unclear. V was pared by 0 bases and J by 7 bases, with 13 bases between. Germline CDR1 reads KGHSH; CDR2 reads LQKENI. The CDR3 loop spans 15 amino acids. In DNA form, the CDR3 reads TGTGCCAGCTCACCACCAGGTGGGCAAGGCCAGCCCCAGCATTTT. It encodes CASSPPGGQGQPQHF.

The J gene is TRBJ2-7, the V gene TRBV7-2, with D hard to call. Trimming shortened V by 1 base and J by 3 bases, and 10 bases separated the two germline ends. The CDR3 spans 14 residues. Looked up from germline, CDR1 is SGHTA and CDR2 is FQGNSA. The CDR3 DNA is TGTGCCAGCAGCTTAGTCCGGAGCCTCTACGAGCAGTACTTC. Translation gives CASSLVRSLYEQYF.

The chain has TRBV14 and TRBJ2-6; 10 bases line up with TRBD1. V shed 4 bases and J 4 bases; nucleotides not matched to a gene: 13. The CDR3 has 19 amino acids. Germline CDR1 and CDR2: SGHDN and FVKESK. Here the CDR3 reads CASSRTFTGTGVGANVLTF. The DNA of the CDR3 is TGTGCCAGCAGCCGAACATTTACCGGGACAGGGGTCGGGGCCAACGTCCTGACTTTC. Complete variable domain (other parts from reference TRBV14 and TRBJ2-6): EAGVTQFPSHSVIEKGQTVTLRCDPISGHDNLYWYRRVMGKEIKFLLHFVKESKQDESGMPNNRFLAERTGGTYSTLKVQPAELEDSGVYFCASSRTFTGTGVGANVLTFGAGSRLTVL.

This sequence joins TRBV9 and TRBJ2-1; D may be TRBD2 (5 bases). Per germline, CDR1 SGDLS and CDR2 YYNGEE. This CDR3 has 13 residues. The germline V and J ends were trimmed by 6 bases and 6 bases, with 13 bases remaining between them. This CDR3 is CASTPGSSNEQFF. Here the CDR3 DNA reads TGTGCCAGCACCCCGGGGTCTTCCAATGAGCAGTTCTTC.

The CDR3 here is CASSRSVTSGRPEQYF. In DNA, the CDR3 is TGCGCCAGCAGCCGCTCAGTTACTAGCGGGAGGCCCGAGCAGTACTTC. The chain employs TRBV4-3 and TRBJ2-7, with 12 bases matching TRBD2. The CDR3 loop spans 16 amino acids. Per germline, CDR1 LGHNA and CDR2 YSLEER. V lost 4 bases to trimming and J lost 6 bases; unmatched junction nucleotides: 10.